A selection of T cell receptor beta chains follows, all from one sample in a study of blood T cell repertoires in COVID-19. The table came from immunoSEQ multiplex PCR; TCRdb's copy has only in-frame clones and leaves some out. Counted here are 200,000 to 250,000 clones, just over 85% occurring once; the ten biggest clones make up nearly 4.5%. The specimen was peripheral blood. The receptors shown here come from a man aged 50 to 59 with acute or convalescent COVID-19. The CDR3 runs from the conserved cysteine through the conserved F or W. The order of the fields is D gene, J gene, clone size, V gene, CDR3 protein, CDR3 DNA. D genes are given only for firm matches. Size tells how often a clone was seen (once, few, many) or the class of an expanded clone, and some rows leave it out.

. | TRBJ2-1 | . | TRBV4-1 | CASSQDGGTNYNEQFF | TGCGCCAGCAGCCAAGACGGGGGAACCAACTACAATGAGCAGTTCTTC
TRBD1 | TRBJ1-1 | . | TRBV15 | CATSRQGAAEAFF | TGTGCCACCAGCAGACAGGGGGCCGCTGAAGCTTTCTTT
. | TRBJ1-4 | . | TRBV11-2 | CASSSVQGGEKLFF | TGTGCCAGCAGTTCCGTCCAGGGTGGGGAAAAACTGTTTTTT
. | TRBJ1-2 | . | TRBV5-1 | CASSLTDGSGYTF | TGCGCCAGCAGCTTGACCGACGGGAGTGGCTACACCTTC
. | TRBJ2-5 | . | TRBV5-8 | CASTRDFGQETQYF | TGTGCCAGCACCCGGGACTTTGGTCAAGAGACCCAGTACTTC
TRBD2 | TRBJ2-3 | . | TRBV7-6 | CASSPYSGGVDTQYF | TGTGCCAGCAGCCCTTATAGCGGGGGCGTAGATACGCAGTATTTT
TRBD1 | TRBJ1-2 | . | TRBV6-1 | CASSEGGTGYGYTF | TGTGCCAGCAGTGAGGGGGGGACAGGCTATGGCTACACCTTC
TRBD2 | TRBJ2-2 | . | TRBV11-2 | CASSLLAANTGELFF | TGTGCCAGCAGCTTACTAGCGGCGAACACCGGGGAGCTGTTTTTT
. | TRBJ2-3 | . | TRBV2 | CASSGNYREDTQYF | TGTGCCAGCAGTGGTAATTACAGGGAAGATACGCAGTATTTT
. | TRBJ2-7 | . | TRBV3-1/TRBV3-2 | CASSQSTTEQYF | TGTGCCAGCAGCCAGTCAACTACGGAGCAGTACTTC
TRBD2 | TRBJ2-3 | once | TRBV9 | CASSVGSGGAGHTDTQYF | TGTGCCAGCAGCGTAGGGAGCGGGGGGGCCGGTCACACAGATACGCAGTATTTT
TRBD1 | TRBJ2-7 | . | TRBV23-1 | CASTRGGQGHPSYEQYF | TGCGCCAGCACCAGAGGGGGCCAGGGACATCCGTCCTACGAGCAGTACTTC
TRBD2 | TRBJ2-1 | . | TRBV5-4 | CASSILAGGMRNEQFF | TGTGCCAGCAGCATCCTAGCGGGGGGGATGAGAAATGAGCAGTTCTTC
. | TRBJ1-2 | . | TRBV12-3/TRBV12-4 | CASSFVRDGYTF | TGTGCCAGCAGTTTTGTGCGAGATGGCTACACCTTC
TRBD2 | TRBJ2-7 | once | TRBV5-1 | CASSPDRGEMGYEQYF | TGCGCCAGCAGCCCTGACCGGGGGGAAATGGGCTACGAGCAGTACTTC
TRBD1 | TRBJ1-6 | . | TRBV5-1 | CASSLSLGGRSPLHF | TGCGCCAGCAGCTTGTCTTTAGGGGGCCGGTCACCCCTCCACTTT
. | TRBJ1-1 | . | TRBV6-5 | CASSYFGEAFF | TGTGCCAGCAGTTACTTCGGTGAAGCTTTCTTT
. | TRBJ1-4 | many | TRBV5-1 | CASSLGDISREKLFF | TGCGCCAGCAGCTTGGGGGACATATCTCGGGAAAAACTGTTTTTT
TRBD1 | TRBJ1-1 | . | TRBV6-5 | CASRRTGAQNTEAFF | TGTGCCAGCAGGCGGACAGGGGCCCAGAACACTGAAGCTTTCTTT
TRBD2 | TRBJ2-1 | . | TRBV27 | CASSPTSGGRNEQFF | TGTGCCAGCAGTCCGACTAGCGGGGGTAGGAATGAGCAGTTCTTC
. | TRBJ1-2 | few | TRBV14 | CASSQRRWADGYTF | TGTGCCAGCAGCCAACGGCGTTGGGCAGATGGCTACACCTTC
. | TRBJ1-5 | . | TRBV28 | CASSPGGSNQPQHF | TGTGCCAGCAGTCCGGGGGGTAGCAATCAGCCCCAGCATTTT
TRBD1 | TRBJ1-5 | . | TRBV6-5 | CASVARGTGNQPQHF | TGTGCCAGCGTTGCCCGGGGGACAGGCAATCAGCCCCAGCATTTT
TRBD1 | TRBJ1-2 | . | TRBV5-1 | CASSLETGFGYTF | TGCGCCAGCAGCTTGGAGACAGGGTTTGGCTACACCTTC
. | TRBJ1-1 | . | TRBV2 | CASSEVGRTFF | TGTGCCAGCAGTGAAGTAGGGAGGACTTTCTTT
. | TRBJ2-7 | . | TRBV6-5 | CASSFLTEYEQYF | TGTGCCAGCAGCTTCCTGACAGAATACGAGCAGTACTTC
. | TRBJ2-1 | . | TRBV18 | CASSLLRDPSDNEQFF | TGTGCCAGCTCACTCCTGCGGGACCCTTCGGACAATGAGCAGTTCTTC
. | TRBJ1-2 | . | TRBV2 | CASSGDQGYGYTF | TGTGCCAGCAGTGGCGATCAGGGCTATGGCTACACCTTC
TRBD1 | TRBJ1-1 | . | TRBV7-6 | CASSLPLGQGGGTEAFF | TGTGCCAGCAGCTTACCCCTGGGGCAGGGGGGTGGCACTGAAGCTTTCTTT
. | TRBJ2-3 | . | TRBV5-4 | CASSLDLRGGSTDTQYF | TGTGCCAGCAGCTTGGATCTGAGGGGGGGGAGCACAGATACGCAGTATTTT
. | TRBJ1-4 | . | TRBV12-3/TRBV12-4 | CASSTNTVMFF | TGTGCCAGCAGTACCAACACAGTGATGTTTTTT
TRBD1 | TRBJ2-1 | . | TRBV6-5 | CASYLPGQGAREQFF | TGTGCCAGCTACCTTCCGGGACAGGGGGCCCGTGAGCAGTTCTTC
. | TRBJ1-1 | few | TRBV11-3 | CASSFNSGNTEAFF | TGTGCCAGCAGCTTCAATAGCGGTAACACTGAAGCTTTCTTT
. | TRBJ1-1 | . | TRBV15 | CATSPDWSKAFF | TGTGCCACCAGCCCCGATTGGTCTAAGGCTTTCTTT
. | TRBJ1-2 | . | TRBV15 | CATSRDRTAKTYGYTF | TGTGCCACCAGCAGAGATAGGACAGCGAAGACCTATGGCTACACCTTC
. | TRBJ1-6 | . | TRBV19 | CASSPDRENSPLHF | TGTGCCAGTAGTCCCGACAGAGAAAATTCACCCCTCCACTTT
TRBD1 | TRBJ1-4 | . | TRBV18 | CASSPRTGGNEKLFF | TGTGCCAGCTCACCCCGGACAGGGGGTAATGAAAAACTGTTTTTT
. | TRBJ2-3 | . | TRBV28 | CASITTSSTDTQYF | TGTGCCAGCATCACGACATCTAGCACAGATACGCAGTATTTT
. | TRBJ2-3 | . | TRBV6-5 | CASSYSSRADTQYF | TGTGCCAGCAGTTACTCATCCAGGGCTGATACGCAGTATTTT
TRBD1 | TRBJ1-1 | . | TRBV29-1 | CSVVGDRGLAEAFF | TGCAGCGTTGTTGGGGACAGGGGGCTCGCTGAAGCTTTCTTT
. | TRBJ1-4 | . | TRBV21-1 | CASSKRQGRYEKLFF | TGTGCCAGCAGCAAGAGACAGGGGAGATATGAAAAACTGTTTTTT
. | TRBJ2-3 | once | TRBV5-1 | CASSDTGPQAADTQYF | TGCGCCAGCAGCGACACAGGGCCCCAAGCCGCAGATACGCAGTATTTT
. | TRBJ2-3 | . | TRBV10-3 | CAISSSSDTQYF | TGTGCCATCAGTTCTAGCTCAGATACGCAGTATTTT
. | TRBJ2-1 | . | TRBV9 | CASSALRQAYNEQFF | TGTGCCAGCAGCGCCCTCCGCCAGGCCTACAATGAGCAGTTCTTC
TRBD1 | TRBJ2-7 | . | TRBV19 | CASSIAHTDRGPYEQYF | TGTGCCAGTAGTATAGCCCATACTGACAGGGGGCCCTACGAGCAGTACTTC
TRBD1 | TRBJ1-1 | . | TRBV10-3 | CAIRGTAERAFF | TGTGCCATCAGGGGGACAGCCGAGAGAGCTTTCTTT
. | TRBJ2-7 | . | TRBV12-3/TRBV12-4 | CASSLQANEQYF | TGTGCCAGCAGTTTGCAGGCAAACGAGCAGTACTTC
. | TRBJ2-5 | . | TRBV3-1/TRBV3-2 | CASSHRGYQETQYF | TGTGCCAGCAGCCATAGGGGTTACCAAGAGACCCAGTACTTC
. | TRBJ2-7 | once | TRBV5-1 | CASSLGTEGLWQYF | TGCGCCAGCAGCTTGGGCACAGAGGGACTCTGGCAGTACTTC
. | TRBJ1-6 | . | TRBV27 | CASKRQTYNSPLHF | TGTGCCAGCAAGCGACAGACCTATAATTCACCCCTCCACTTT
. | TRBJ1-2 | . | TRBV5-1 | CASSLAITVYGYTF | TGCGCCAGCAGCTTGGCTATCACTGTTTATGGCTACACCTTC